Detailed here is one T cell receptor beta chain. What it binds is unknown. This CDR3 has 17 amino acids. In germline, CDR1 is MGHRA, CDR2 YSYEKL. Trimming cost V 3 bases and J 1 base, with 16 bases left between them. This sample stems from a study of CD8 T cells in Susac syndrome. Overall study: When blood was collected, patients with Susac syndrome were therapy-naive, were taking corticosteroids, or were receiving intravenous immunoglobulin alone.

With random hexamers, 0.5 to 1 ug RNA was reverse transcribed. Amplification of TCR beta CDR3 by immunoSEQ multiplex PCR spanned 54 Vbeta and 13 Jbeta. TCRdb called the immunoSEQ multiplex PCR reads again in MiXCR, with one record for every CDR3 protein. The sample shows approximately 190,000 distinct CDR3 sequences, under 97% of them seen only once. Study-wide results and limits: Susac syndrome CD4+ T cell repertoires showed no clonal expansion.

Sequencing of TCR beta drew on CD8+ and CD4+ T cells from blood. Material for sequencing was CD4+ T cells from PBMCs. This receptor was taken from a human donor with Susac syndrome. The chain employs TRBV4-1 and TRBJ2-4; possible D gene TRBD2, 6 bases. CDR3 in DNA: TGCGCCAGCAGCCAGGGAGCACAGGCGGGGGCCAAAAACATTCAGTACTTC. It is translated as CASSQGAQAGAKNIQYF.